The 23 T cell receptor beta chains presented below share a single source sample, sequenced in a study of T cell responses to AZD1222 COVID-19 vaccine. Clones were sequenced by immunoSEQ multiplex PCR, and TCRdb holds only the in-frame ones, with some missing. The data hold fewer than 200,000 clones, with 80% to 90% observed a single time. Sequencing was performed on peripheral blood, taken on day 0 of AZD1222 vaccination. These receptor sequences come from an adult in good health.

V is TRBV12-3 or TRBV12-4 and J is TRBJ1-1; D gene ambiguous. The V gene lost 6 bases and the J gene lost 1 base, with 9 bases spanning the gap. The CDR3 has 13 residues. The CDR3 protein is CASSRNRNTEAFF. CDR3 DNA: TGTGCCAGCAGCAGAAACAGGAACACTGAAGCTTTCTTT.

The chain carries TRBV27 and TRBJ2-7, with 7 bases that match TRBD2. The ends lost 3 bases at V and 1 base at J; junction bases unmatched: 6. The germline V gene encodes CDR1 MNHEY and CDR2 SMNVEV (reference sequence). CDR3 size: 15 residues. The DNA for the CDR3 is TGTGCCAGCAGTTTTACTAGCGTACAATCCTACGAGCAGTACTTC. This translates into CASSFTSVQSYEQYF.

This chain joins TRBV7-9 and TRBJ2-1; D perhaps matches TRBD1 (6 bases). V was cut by 4 bases and J by 4 bases, with 8 bases left in between. Germline loops: CDR1 SEHNR, CDR2 FQNEAQ (reference sequence). This CDR3 has 13 residues. The CDR3 DNA is TGTGCCAGCAGCTGGGACAAATACAATGAGCAGTTCTTC. Protein product: CASSWDKYNEQFF.

This clone was counted once. This sequence joins TRBV19 and TRBJ2-7; 10 bases fit TRBD2. The CDR3 contains 14 residues. Germline V gene data show CDR1 as LNHDA and CDR2 as SQIVND (reference sequence). The ends lost 8 bases at V and 0 bases at J; junction bases unmatched: 4. DNA for the CDR3: TGTGCCAGTGCCTCTAGCGGGAGCTCCTACGAGCAGTACTTC. It encodes CASASSGSSYEQYF.

This chain connects TRBV6-5 to TRBJ1-1; weak D call: TRBD1 (6 bases). This CDR3 contains 14 residues. Germline V gene data show CDR1 as MNHEY and CDR2 as SVGAGI. V dropped 6 bases and J dropped 3 bases, with 14 bases sitting between them. The CDR3 loop reads CASSAGAQDTEAFF. CDR3 nucleotide sequence: TGTGCCAGCAGCGCGGGGGCGCAGGACACTGAAGCTTTCTTT.

This clone appeared a few times. This rearrangement joins TRBV27 to TRBJ1-1; 8 bases fit TRBD1. Germline V CDR1 and CDR2: MNHEY, SMNVEV (reference sequence). This CDR3 spans 17 amino acids. The junction had 12 bases not matched to a gene; V was cut back by 5 bases and J by 1 base. The CDR3 loop is CASSPLGTRGQNTEAFF. In DNA, the CDR3 is TGTGCCAGCAGTCCACTCGGAACCAGGGGGCAGAACACTGAAGCTTTCTTT.

The chain joins TRBV27 to TRBJ1-5; 7 nucleotides agree with TRBD1. The CDR3 loop spans 14 amino acids. V trimming: 9 bases; J trimming: 2 bases; junction bases outside the gene matches: 7. The germline V gene encodes CDR1 MNHEY and CDR2 SMNVEV (reference sequence). The CDR3 spells CASHRGSGNQPQHF. CDR3 nucleotide sequence: TGTGCCAGTCACAGGGGTTCAGGCAATCAGCCCCAGCATTTT.

With respect to this clone: Distinct nucleotide sequences in the sample also encode this CDR3. The rearrangement links TRBV28 to TRBJ1-2; a possible D gene is TRBD1 (5 bases). Trimming removed 1 base at V and 2 bases at J, with 5 bases between. The germline V gene has CDR1 MDHEN and CDR2 SYDVKM. The CDR3 is 13 residues long. The CDR3 protein is CASSLSGNYGYTF. Written as DNA, the CDR3 is TGTGCCAGCAGTTTATCAGGGAACTATGGCTACACCTTC.

DNA for the CDR3: TGTGCCAGCAGCTCCGGACACGGGGATGAAAAACTGTTTTTT. It codes for CASSSGHGDEKLFF. The chain joins TRBV7-2 to TRBJ1-4; tentatively, D is TRBD1 (5 bases). The CDR3 runs to 14 residues. Germline V lookup: CDR1 SGHTA, CDR2 FQGNSA. Trimming removed 4 bases from V and 6 bases from J, with 12 bases in between.

CDR3 DNA sequence: TGTGCCAGCAGCCCTTCGCCTAGCGGGAACACCGGGGAGCTGTTTTTT. Translation: CASSPSPSGNTGELFF. The genes are TRBV4-2 and TRBJ2-2, with 7 bases matching TRBD2. This CDR3 has 16 amino acids. The germline gives CDR1 LGHNA, CDR2 YNFKEQ. The J segment lost 1 base and the V segment lost 4 bases, leaving 6 bases of the junction unmatched.

This rearrangement joins TRBV28 to TRBJ2-3, with D uncertain. The CDR3 has 15 amino acids. CDR1 and CDR2 from the germline V gene are MDHEN and SYDVKM. V lost 3 bases, J lost 2 bases, and 12 bases lay in between. The CDR3 DNA reads as TGTGCCAGCAGTTTCTTGGAGCCCCACACAGATACGCAGTATTTT. It translates to CASSFLEPHTDTQYF.

The chain is built from TRBV11-3 and TRBJ2-7; D gene unclear. In germline, CDR1 is SGHNT, CDR2 YENEEA. This CDR3 region has 13 residues. Trimming left V 3 bases short and J 3 bases short, with 9 bases between. DNA of the CDR3: TGTGCCAGCAGCTTCCGGATCGGCTACGAGCAGTACTTC. As protein: CASSFRIGYEQYF.

This rearrangement joins TRBV19 to TRBJ2-7, with D perhaps TRBD1 (6 bases). Trimming pared 6 bases from V and 4 bases from J, leaving 19 bases between. This CDR3 spans 15 amino acids. Germline CDR1 and CDR2: LNHDA and SQIVND (reference sequence). CDR3 residues: CASRSPGSGEYEQYF. Written as DNA, the CDR3 is TGTGCCAGTAGATCCCCCGGCTCAGGGGAATACGAGCAGTACTTC.

Only a few counts were recorded for this clone. The chain combines TRBV11-2 with TRBJ2-3; TRBD2 matches 12 bases. Germline CDR1 is SGHAT and CDR2 is FQNNGV. J lost 2 bases, V lost 6 bases, and 9 bases had no gene match. This CDR3 has 17 amino acids. The CDR3 region is CASSSSGGAVNTDTQYF. The CDR3 bases are TGTGCCAGCAGTTCTAGCGGGGGGGCCGTAAACACAGATACGCAGTATTTT.

DNA of the CDR3: TGTGCCAGCAGCTTGGCTGACAGGTCGCCTGGGGCCAACGTCCTGACTTTC. Its translation: CASSLADRSPGANVLTF. The rearrangement links TRBV5-4 to TRBJ2-6; D possibly corresponds to TRBD1 (6 bases). V was shortened by 0 bases and J by 2 bases, with 12 bases between the two germline ends. Germline CDR1 is SGHNT and CDR2 is YYREEE (reference sequence). The CDR3 totals 17 residues.

The chain recombines TRBV29-1 with TRBJ2-3; D call uncertain. This CDR3 is 14 amino acids long. The V gene's germline CDR1 is SQVTM and CDR2 ANQGSEA. Trimming cost V 5 bases and J 1 base, with 13 bases left between them. CDR3 nucleotides: TGCAGCGTTTCCATACCCCGGGGCACAGATACGCAGTATTTT. This translates into CSVSIPRGTDTQYF.

The chain carries TRBV29-1 and TRBJ2-7; D is perhaps TRBD1 (5 bases). Looked up from germline, CDR1 is SQVTM and CDR2 is ANQGSEA. The germline V and J ends were trimmed by 5 bases and 4 bases, with 15 bases remaining between them. CDR3 length: 13 residues. This chain's CDR3 is CSVLVDTEYEQYF. CDR3 coding DNA: TGCAGCGTTCTCGTGGACACCGAATACGAGCAGTACTTC.

V and J are TRBV7-8 and TRBJ2-2, with 9 positions matching TRBD2. Unmatched junction bases numbered 0, after V lost 0 bases and J lost 1 base. Germline CDR1 and CDR2: SGHVS and FQNEAQ. This CDR3 is built from 16 residues. Written as DNA, the CDR3 is TGTGCCAGCAGCTTAGCTAGCGGGAGGAACACCGGGGAGCTGTTTTTT. It yields the protein CASSLASGRNTGELFF. The variable domain in full, completed from reference TRBV7-8 and TRBJ2-2, reads GAGVSQSPRYKVAKRGQDVALRCDPISGHVSLFWYQQALGQGPEFLTYFQNEAQLDKSGLPSDRFFAERPEGSVSTLKIQRTQQEDSAVYLCASSLASGRNTGELFFGEGSRLTVL.

This clone was detected only once. The chain combines TRBV10-1 with TRBJ2-7; D is unclear. This CDR3 has 15 residues. Germline V lookup: CDR1 WNHNN, CDR2 SYGVQD (reference sequence). V dropped 3 bases and J dropped 4 bases, with 16 bases sitting between them. CDR3 nucleotide sequence: TGCGCCAGCAGTGACTCCCTCGCTACATTATACGAGCAGTACTTC. Translation: CASSDSLATLYEQYF.

This clone has only a few counts. This chain links TRBV4-1 with TRBJ1-2, with a possible D match to TRBD1 (6 bases). Germline assignment: CDR1 MGHRA and CDR2 YSYEKL. CDR3 size: 15 residues. V lost 3 bases and J 5 bases, leaving 16 bases between the germline ends. The CDR3 loop is CASSHGGGGEYGYTF. The CDR3 DNA sequence: TGCGCCAGCAGCCATGGGGGAGGGGGTGAATATGGCTACACCTTC.

The CDR3: CASSVFSGGTDTQYF. CDR3 nucleotide sequence: TGTGCCAGCAGTGTCTTCAGTGGCGGCACAGATACGCAGTATTTT. This sequence joins TRBV6-4 and TRBJ2-3; D is unresolved. CDR1 MRHNA and CDR2 SNTAGT come from the germline V gene. This CDR3 is built from 15 residues. V lost 4 bases to trimming and J lost 1 base, with 12 bases between them.

V gene TRBV4-1 combines with J gene TRBJ2-3, with D possibly TRBD1 on 6 matching bases. V gave up 1 base and J gave up 1 base, with 15 bases separating them. The germline CDR1 and CDR2 sequences are MGHRA and YSYEKL. There are 17 residues in the CDR3. CDR3 in amino acids: CASSQVWRQAGTDTQYF. In nucleotides, the CDR3 is TGCGCCAGCAGCCAAGTGTGGAGACAGGCTGGCACAGATACGCAGTATTTT.

This chain connects TRBV7-6 to TRBJ1-4; D might be TRBD1 (6 bases). Germline assignment: CDR1 SGHVS and CDR2 FNYEAQ. V was shortened by 4 bases and J by 8 bases, with 20 bases between the two germline ends. The CDR3 is made up of 16 amino acids. The CDR3 here is CASSSIRGPSPEKLFF. CDR3 DNA sequence: TGTGCCAGCAGCTCTATCAGGGGCCCGTCACCCGAAAAACTGTTTTTT. The whole variable domain, remainder taken from reference TRBV7-6 and TRBJ1-4, is GAGVSQSPRYKVTKRGQDVALRCDPISGHVSLYWYRQALGQGPEFLTYFNYEAQQDKSGLPNDRFSAERPEGSISTLTIQRTEQRDSAMYRCASSSIRGPSPEKLFFGSGTQLSVL.